This T cell receptor (beta chain) was sequenced for a study of cytomegalovirus exposure and HLA in healthy donors. Study at large: According to later analysis, the same platform produced the 120 or so validation and 666 first-cohort repertoires. Study-wide results and caveats: Rarity held for most TCR sequences, but there were some public TCRs that occurred in many donors.

The donors were members of the validation cohort comprising roughly 130 subjects, separate from the roughly 700-subject first cohort. Here immunoSEQ multiplex PCR was the method, and the copy in TCRdb shows in-frame clones only, minus some. The sample lists some 50,000 clones, over 85% occurring once. The CDR3 has 15 amino acids. The V gene's germline CDR1 is SGHDT and CDR2 YYEEEE. V dropped 0 bases and J dropped 6; count of bases not matched to a gene: 6. As for this clone: No antigen is known for it.

Sequenced: PBMCs. This receptor was taken from a woman between 18 and 29 years old in good health and CMV-seropositive. The V gene is TRBV5-6, the J gene TRBJ1-5; 7 bases agree with TRBD1. The CDR3 here is CASSLATGLAQPQHF. CDR3 DNA: TGTGCCAGCAGCTTGGCGACAGGGTTGGCTCAGCCCCAGCATTTT.